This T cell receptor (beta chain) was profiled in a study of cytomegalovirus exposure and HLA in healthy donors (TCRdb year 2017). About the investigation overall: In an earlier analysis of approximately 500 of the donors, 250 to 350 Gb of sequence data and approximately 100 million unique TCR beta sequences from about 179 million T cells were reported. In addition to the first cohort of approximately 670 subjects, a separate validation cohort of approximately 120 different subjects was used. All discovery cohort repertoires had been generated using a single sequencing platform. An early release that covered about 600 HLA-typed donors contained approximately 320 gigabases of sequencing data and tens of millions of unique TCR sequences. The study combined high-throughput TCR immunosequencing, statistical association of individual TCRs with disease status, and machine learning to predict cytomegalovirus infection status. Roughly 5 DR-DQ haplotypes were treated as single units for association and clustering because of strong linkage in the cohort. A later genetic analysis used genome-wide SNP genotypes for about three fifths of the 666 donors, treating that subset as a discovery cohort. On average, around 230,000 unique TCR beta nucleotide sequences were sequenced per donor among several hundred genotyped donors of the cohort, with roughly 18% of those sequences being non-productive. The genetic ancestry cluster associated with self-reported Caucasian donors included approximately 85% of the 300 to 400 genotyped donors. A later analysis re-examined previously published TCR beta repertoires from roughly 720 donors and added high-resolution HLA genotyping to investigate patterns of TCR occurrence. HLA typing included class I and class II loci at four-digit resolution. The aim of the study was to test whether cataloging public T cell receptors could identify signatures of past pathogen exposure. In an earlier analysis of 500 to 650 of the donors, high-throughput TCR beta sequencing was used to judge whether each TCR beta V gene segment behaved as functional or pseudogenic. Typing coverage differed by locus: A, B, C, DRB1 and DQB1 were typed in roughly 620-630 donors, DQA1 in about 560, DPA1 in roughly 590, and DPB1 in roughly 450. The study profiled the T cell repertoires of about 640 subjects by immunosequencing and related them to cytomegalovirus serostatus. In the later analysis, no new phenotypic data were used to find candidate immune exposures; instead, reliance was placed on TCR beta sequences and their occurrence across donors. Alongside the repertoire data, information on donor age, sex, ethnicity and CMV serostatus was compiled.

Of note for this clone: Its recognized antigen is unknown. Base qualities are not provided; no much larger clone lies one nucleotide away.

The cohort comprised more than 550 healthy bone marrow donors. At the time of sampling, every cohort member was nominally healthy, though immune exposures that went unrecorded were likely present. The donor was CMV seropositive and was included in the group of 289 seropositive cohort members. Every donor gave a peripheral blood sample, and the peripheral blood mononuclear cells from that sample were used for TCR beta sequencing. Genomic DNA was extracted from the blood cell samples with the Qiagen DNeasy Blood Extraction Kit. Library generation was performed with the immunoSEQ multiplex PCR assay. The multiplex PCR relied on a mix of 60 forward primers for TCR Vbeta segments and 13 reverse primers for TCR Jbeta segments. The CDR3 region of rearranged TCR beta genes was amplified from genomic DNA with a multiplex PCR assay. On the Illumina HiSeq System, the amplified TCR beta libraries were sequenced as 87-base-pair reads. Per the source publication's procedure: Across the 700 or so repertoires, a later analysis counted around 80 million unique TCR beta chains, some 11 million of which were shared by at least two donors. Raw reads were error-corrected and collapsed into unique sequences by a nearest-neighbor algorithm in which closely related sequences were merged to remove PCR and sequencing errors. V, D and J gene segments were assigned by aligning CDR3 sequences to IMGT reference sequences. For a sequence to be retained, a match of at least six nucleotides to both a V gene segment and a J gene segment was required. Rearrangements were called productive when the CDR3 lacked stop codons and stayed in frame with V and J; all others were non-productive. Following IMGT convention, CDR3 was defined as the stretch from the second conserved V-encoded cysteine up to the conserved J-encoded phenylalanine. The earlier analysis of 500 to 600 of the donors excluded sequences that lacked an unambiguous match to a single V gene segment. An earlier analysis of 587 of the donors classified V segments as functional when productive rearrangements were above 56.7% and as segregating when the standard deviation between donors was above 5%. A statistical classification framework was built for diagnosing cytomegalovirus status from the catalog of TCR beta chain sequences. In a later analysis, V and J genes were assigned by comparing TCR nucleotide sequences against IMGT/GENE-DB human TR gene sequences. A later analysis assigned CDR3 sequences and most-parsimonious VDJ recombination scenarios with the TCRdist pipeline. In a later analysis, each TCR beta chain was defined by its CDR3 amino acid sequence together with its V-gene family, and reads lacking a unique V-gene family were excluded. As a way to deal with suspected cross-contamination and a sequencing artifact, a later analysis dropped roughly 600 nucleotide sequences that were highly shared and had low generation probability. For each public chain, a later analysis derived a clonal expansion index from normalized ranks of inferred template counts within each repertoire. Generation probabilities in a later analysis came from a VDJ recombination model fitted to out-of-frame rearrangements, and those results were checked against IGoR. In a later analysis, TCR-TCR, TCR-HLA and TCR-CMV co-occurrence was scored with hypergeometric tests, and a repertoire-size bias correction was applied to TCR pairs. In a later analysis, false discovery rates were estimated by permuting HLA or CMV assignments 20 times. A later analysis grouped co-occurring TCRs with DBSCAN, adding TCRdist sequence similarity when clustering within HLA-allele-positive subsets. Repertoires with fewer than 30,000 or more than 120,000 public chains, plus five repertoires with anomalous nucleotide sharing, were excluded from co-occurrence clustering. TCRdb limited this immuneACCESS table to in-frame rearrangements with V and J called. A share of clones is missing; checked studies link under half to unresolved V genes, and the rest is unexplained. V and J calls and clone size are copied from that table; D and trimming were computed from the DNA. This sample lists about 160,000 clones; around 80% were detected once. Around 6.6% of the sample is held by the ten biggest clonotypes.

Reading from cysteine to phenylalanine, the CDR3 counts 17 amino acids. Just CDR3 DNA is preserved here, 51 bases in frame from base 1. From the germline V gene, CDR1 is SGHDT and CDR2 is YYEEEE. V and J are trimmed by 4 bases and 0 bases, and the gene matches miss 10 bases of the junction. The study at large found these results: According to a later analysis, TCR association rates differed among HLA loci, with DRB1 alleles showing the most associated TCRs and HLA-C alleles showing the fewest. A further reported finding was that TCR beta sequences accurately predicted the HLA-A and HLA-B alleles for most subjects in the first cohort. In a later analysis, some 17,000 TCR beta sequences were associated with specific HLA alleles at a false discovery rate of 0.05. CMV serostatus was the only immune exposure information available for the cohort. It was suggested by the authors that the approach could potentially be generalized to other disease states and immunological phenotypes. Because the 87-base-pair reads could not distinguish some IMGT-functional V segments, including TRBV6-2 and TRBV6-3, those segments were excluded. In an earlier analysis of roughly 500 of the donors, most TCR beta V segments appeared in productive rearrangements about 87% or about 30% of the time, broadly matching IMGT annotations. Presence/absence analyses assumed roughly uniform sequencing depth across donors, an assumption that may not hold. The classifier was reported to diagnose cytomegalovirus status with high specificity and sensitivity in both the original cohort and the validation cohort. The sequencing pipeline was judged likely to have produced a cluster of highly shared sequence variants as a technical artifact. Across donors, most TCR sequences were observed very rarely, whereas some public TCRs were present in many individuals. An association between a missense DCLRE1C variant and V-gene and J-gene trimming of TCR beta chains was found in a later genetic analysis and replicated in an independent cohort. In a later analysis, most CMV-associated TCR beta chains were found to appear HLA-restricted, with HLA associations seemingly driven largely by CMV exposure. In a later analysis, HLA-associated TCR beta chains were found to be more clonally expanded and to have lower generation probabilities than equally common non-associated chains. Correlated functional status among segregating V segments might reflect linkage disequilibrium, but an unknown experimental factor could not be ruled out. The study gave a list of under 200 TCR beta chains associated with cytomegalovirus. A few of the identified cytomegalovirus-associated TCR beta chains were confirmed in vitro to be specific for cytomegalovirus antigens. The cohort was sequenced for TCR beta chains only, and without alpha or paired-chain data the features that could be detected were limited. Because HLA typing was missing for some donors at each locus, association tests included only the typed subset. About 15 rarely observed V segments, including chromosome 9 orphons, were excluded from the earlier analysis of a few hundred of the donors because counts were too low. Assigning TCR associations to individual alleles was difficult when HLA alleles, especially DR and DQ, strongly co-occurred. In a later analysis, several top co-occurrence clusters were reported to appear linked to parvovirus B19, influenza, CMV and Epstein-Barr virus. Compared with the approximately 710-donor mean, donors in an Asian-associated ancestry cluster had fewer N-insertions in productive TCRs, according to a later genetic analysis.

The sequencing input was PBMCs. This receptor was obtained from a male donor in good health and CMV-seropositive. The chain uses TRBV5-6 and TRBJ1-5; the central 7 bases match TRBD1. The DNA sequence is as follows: TGTGCCAGCAGCGTCGGGACAGTCACTTATAGCAATCAGCCCCAGCATTTT. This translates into CASSVGTVTYSNQPQHF.